This TCR beta chain comes out of a study of T cell repertoires in aging, cancer and after chemotherapy. Study summary: Six age groups, ranging from 30 or younger to 70 or older, included the donors. The full dataset contained 8.5 million to 10 million TCR reads.

Amplification of TCR beta used genomic DNA extracted from peripheral blood. Findings and caveats of the study: Immunological memory after chemotherapy cannot be judged from the repertoire data.

Trimming stripped 3 bases from V and 7 bases from J, with 10 bases between. CDR1 MGHDK and CDR2 SYGVNS come from the germline V gene. The CDR3 has 13 residues. Rearranged V-D-J TRB sequences were amplified with a mixed TRB-A/B primer pool. From the multiplex PCR reads, TCRdb called clonotypes with MiXCR, one entry per CDR3 protein. The sample has about 470 distinct CDR3 sequences; approximately 35% are singletons. As concerns this clonotype: Its cognate antigen is unknown.

This receptor was obtained from a human donor with a solid tumor. This chain uses TRBV25-1 with TRBJ2-1; D uncertain. Sequenced input: blood. The CDR3 DNA reads as TGTGCCAGCAGTGATGTCCAAAGGAATGAGCAGTTCTTC. Protein sequence: CASSDVQRNEQFF.